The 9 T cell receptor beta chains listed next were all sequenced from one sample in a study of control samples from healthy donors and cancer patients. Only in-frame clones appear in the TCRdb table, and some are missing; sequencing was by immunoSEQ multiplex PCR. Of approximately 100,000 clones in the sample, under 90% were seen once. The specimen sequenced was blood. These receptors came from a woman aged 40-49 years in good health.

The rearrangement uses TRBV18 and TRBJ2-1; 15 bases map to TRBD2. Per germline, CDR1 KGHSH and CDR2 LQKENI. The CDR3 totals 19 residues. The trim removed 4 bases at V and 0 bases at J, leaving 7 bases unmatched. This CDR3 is CASSRRTSGGALSYNEQFF. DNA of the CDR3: TGTGCCAGCTCACGGCGGACTAGCGGGGGGGCACTCTCCTACAATGAGCAGTTCTTC.

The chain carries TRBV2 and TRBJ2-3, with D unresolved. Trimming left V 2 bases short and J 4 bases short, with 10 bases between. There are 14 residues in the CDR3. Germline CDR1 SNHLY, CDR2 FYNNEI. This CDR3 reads CASSERPRPDTQYF. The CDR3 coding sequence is TGTGCCAGCAGTGAACGTCCGCGACCAGATACGCAGTATTTT.

The CDR3 here is CARSLALSGDRDEQFF. CDR3 coding DNA: TGTGCCAGAAGCTTGGCTCTCAGCGGGGATCGGGATGAGCAGTTCTTC. This chain joins TRBV5-3 and TRBJ2-1, with 7 positions matching TRBD2. TRBV5-3 is flagged as an ORF with uncertain function. CDR3 length: 16 amino acids. V shed 0 bases, J shed 8 bases, and the junction held 11 bases outside the gene matches.

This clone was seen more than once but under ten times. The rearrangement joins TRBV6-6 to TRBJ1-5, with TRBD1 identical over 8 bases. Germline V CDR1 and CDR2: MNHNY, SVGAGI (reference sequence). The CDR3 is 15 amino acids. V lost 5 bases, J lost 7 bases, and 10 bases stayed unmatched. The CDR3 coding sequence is TGTGCCAGCAGTACGACTGGACAGGGTAACCAGCCCCAGCATTTT. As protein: CASSTTGQGNQPQHF.

The CDR3 region is CASSLGQGSYEQYF. The CDR3 DNA reads as TGTGCCAGCAGTCTGGGACAGGGGTCCTACGAGCAGTACTTC. The chain carries TRBV6-2 or TRBV6-3 and TRBJ2-7; the match to TRBD1 covers 10 bases. The CDR3 length is 14 residues. The V gene's germline CDR1 is MNHEY and CDR2 SVGEGT. V lost 5 bases and J lost 1; bases outside the gene matches: 2.

The CDR3 protein is CASSLISPSREQYF. The CDR3, as DNA: TGTGCCAGCAGCTTAATCTCTCCCTCCAGGGAGCAGTACTTC. The chain joins TRBV11-3 to TRBJ2-7; D remains ambiguous. The CDR3 is 14 residues long. Germline loops: CDR1 SGHNT, CDR2 YENEEA. With 2 bases removed from V and 7 bases from J, the gap between germline ends came to 15 bases.

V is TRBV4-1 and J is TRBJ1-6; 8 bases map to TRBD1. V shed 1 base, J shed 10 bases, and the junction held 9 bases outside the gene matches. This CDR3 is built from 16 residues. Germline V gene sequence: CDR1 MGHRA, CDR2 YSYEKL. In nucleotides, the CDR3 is TGCGCCAGCAGCCAAGCAGTGACAGGGGATGGATCACCCCTCCACTTT. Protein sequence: CASSQAVTGDGSPLHF.

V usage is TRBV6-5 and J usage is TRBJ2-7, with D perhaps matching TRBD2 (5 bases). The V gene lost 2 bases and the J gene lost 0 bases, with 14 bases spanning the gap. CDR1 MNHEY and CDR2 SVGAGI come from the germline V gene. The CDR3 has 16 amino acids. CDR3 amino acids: CASSYGWGDSSYEQYF. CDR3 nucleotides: TGTGCCAGCAGTTACGGTTGGGGAGATTCCTCCTACGAGCAGTACTTC.

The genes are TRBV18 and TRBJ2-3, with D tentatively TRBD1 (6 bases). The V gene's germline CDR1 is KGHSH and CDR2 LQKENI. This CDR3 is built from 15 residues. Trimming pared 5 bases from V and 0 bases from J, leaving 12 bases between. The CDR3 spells CASSTRTASTDTQYF. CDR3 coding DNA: TGTGCCAGCTCAACCCGGACAGCAAGCACAGATACGCAGTATTTT.